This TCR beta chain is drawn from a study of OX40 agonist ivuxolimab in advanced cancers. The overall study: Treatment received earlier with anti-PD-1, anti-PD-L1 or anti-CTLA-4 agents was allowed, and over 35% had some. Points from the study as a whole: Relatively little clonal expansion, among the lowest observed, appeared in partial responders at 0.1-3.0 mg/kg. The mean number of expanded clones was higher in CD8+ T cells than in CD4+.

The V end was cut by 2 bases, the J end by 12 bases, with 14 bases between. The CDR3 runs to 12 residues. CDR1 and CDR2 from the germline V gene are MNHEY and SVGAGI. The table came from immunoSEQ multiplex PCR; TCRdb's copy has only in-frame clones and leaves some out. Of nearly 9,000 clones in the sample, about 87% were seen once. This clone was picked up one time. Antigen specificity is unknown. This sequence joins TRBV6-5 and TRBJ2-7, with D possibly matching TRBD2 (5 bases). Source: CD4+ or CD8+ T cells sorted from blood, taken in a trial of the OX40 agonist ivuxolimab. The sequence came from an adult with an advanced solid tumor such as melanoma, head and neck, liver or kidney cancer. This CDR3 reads CASSYAADPGYF. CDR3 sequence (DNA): TGTGCCAGCAGTTACGCAGCGGACCCCGGGTACTTC.